The clone carrying this TCR beta chain appeared a single time. This specimen belongs to a study of blood T cell repertoires in COVID-19. Looking at the study overall: PBMCs, B-cell-depleted T cells, or T cells provided the cDNA or gDNA that made up the material.

Per the germline V gene, CDR1 is LNHDA and CDR2 is SQIVND (reference sequence). CDR3 size: 16 residues. The V and J ends lost 0 bases and 4 bases respectively, with 13 bases between them. Per the original methods: Reference gene primer amplification gave nucleated cell count estimates. The data were produced by immunoSEQ multiplex PCR, yet TCRdb's version contains in-frame clones alone and is incomplete. The V and J calls and clone size were taken over from that table, and D and trimming were inferred from the DNA. The profile shows 300,000 to 400,000 clones, approximately 90% of them singletons. This TCR was recovered from a woman younger than 30 who had recovered from COVID-19. The chain links TRBV19 to TRBJ2-1, with a possible D match to TRBD1 (5 bases). Sequencing was carried out using peripheral blood. The CDR3 is CASSIDQGSAYNEQFF. CDR3 coding DNA: TGTGCCAGTAGTATAGACCAGGGATCGGCTTACAATGAGCAGTTCTTC.